In its sample, the clone carrying this TCR beta chain was seen a few times. What it recognizes is unknown. The data belong to a study of CD8+ T cells in alopecia areata. Study-level findings and limits: Scalp samples also contribute reads from the resident alphabeta T cells found in normal skin.

Lesional scalp punch biopsies and peripheral blood were collected from alopecia areata patients. cDNA serving as the sequencing template came from extracted, reverse transcribed RNA. Using immunoSEQ multiplex PCR, the repertoire was profiled, and TCRdb retains in-frame clones only, with some absent. The table shows around 100,000 clones, with more than 35% occurring only once. Germline V lookup: CDR1 MRHNA, CDR2 SNTAGT. V shed 2 bases, J shed 5 bases, and the junction held 6 bases outside the gene matches. The CDR3 extends over 16 amino acids. This sequence originates from a human donor with alopecia areata. The sequencing input was CD4+ T cells sorted from blood. The rearrangement uses TRBV6-4 and TRBJ2-3, with 11 bases matching TRBD1. The CDR3 is CASSDHGQGAIDTQYF. CDR3 nucleotide sequence: TGTGCCAGCAGTGACCATGGACAGGGGGCAATAGATACGCAGTATTTT.